This TCR beta chain was recovered during a study of T cells in Graves' hyperthyroidism and ophthalmopathy. Researchers took RNA transcripts and amplified the TCR beta CDR3 regions from them. First-round RT-PCR of the TCR CDR3 relied on the HTBI primer set. MiXCR, applied by TCRdb to the multiplex PCR reads, yields one record per CDR3 protein. The table shows 500,000 to 600,000 distinct CDR3 sequences, with 46% occurring only once. The study's findings and limits: Most thyroid clonotypes that were expanded above 0.001 also turned up in blood. Before onset, ophthalmopathy was predicted by the model a median about six months earlier.

The ends were cut back, 7 bases at V and 4 bases at J, with 10 bases in the middle. CDR3 length: 12 residues. The V gene's germline CDR1 is SQVTM and CDR2 ANQGSEA. Diagnostic assessment was based on clinical symptoms, serum thyroxine and TRAb, thyroid ultrasound and orbital computed tomography. Notes on this clonotype: What it binds is unknown.

The J gene is TRBJ2-2, the V gene TRBV29-1; D gene unclear. The specimen sequenced was peripheral blood or thyroid tissue (not recorded which). The TCR was taken from an adult woman with Graves' disease, either hyperthyroidism or ophthalmopathy (not recorded which). DNA for the CDR3: TGCAGCGCCCTAAACAGCACCGGGGAGCTGTTTTTT. Its protein is CSALNSTGELFF.